In its sample, the clone carrying this T cell receptor (beta chain) was seen once. This specimen belongs to a study of shared clonotypes between healthy human individuals. From germline, CDR1 is SEHNR and CDR2 FQNEAQ (reference sequence). After removal of 5 bases from V and 5 bases from J, the junction contained 14 bases not matched to a gene. The CDR3 has 16 amino acids. Some clones are missing from TCRdb's copy, which holds only in-frame ones; the method was immunoSEQ multiplex PCR. The table lists 780,000 or so clones, roughly 72% of them singletons. The genes are TRBV7-9 and TRBJ2-7, with 8 bases lining up with TRBD1. The source is a woman in her thirties in good health. Input material: memory CD4+ T cells sorted from blood. Stated subset: CD45RA-negative fraction. The CDR3 DNA reads as TGTGCCAGCAGCACCGACACTGACAGGGGAAGGGACGAGCAGTACTTC. It yields the protein CASSTDTDRGRDEQYF.